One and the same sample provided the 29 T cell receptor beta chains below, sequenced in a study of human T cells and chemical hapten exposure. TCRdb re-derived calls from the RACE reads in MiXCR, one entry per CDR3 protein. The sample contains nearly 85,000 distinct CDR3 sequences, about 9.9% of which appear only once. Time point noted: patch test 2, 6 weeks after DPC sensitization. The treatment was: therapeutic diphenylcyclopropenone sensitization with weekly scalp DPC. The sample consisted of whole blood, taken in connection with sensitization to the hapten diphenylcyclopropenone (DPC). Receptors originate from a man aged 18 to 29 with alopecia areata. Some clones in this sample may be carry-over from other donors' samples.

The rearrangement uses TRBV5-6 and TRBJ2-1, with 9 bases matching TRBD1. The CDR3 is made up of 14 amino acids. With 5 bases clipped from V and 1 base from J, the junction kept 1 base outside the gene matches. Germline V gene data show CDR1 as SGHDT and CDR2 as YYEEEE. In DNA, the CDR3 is TGTGCCAGCAGTGGACAGGGGTCCTACAATGAGCAGTTCTTC. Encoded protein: CASSGQGSYNEQFF.

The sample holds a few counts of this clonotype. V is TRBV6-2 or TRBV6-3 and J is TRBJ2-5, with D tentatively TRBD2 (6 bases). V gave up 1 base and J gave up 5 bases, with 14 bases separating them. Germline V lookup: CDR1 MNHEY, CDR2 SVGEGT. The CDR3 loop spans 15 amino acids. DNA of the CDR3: TGTGCCAGCAGTTACTTTGGCAAGGCGGGGGAGACCCAGTACTTC. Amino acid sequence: CASSYFGKAGETQYF.

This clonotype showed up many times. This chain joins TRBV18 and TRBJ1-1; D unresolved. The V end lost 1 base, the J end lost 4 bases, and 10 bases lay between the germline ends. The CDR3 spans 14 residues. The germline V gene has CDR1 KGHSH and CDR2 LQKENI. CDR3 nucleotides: TGTGCCAGCTCACCACGCGGCGGAGGCACTGAAGCTTTCTTT. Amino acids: CASSPRGGGTEAFF.

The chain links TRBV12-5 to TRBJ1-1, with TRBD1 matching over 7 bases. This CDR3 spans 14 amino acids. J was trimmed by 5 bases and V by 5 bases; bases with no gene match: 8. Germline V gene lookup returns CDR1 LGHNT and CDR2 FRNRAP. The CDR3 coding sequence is TGTGCTAGTGGTCCGCTGGGACAGAAAACTGAAGCTTTCTTT. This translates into CASGPLGQKTEAFF.

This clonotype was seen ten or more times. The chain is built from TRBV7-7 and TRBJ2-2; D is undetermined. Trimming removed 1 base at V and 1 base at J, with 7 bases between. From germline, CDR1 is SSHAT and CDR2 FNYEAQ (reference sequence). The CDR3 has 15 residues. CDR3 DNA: TGTGCCAGCAGCTTAGGACGGCTGAACACCGGGGAGCTGTTTTTT. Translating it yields CASSLGRLNTGELFF.

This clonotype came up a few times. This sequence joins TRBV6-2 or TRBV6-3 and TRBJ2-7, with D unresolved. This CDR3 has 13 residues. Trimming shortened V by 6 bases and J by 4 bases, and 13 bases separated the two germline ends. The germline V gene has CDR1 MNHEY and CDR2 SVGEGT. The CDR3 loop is CASSHRLGYEQYF. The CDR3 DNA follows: TGTGCCAGCAGCCATCGTTTAGGTTACGAGCAGTACTTC.

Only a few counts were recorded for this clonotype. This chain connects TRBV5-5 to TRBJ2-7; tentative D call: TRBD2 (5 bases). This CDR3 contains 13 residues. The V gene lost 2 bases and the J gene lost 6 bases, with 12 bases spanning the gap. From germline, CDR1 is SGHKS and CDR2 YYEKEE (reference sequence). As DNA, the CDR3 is TGTGCCAGCAGCTTTGGAGGTTCCGCCGAGCAGTACGTC. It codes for CASSFGGSAEQYV.

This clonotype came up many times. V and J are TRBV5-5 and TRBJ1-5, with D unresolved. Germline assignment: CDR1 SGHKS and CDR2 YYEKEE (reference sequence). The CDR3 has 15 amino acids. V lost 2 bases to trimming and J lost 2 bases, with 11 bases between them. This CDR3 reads CASSFLGLGNQPQHF. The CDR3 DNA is TGTGCCAGCAGCTTTCTGGGCCTTGGCAATCAGCCCCAGCATTTT.

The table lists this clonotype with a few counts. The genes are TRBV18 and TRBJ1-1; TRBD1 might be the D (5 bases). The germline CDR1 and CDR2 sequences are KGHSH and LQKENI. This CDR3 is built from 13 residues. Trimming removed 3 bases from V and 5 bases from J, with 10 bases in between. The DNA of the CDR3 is TGTGCCAGCTCACCGTCCGGGGGGACTGAAGCTTTCTTT. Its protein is CASSPSGGTEAFF. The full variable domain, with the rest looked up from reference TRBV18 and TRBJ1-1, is NAGVMQNPRHLVRRRGQEARLRCSPMKGHSHVYWYRQLPEEGLKFMVYLQKENIIDESGMPKERFSAEFPKEGPSILRIQQVVRGDSAAYFCASSPSGGTEAFFGQGTRLTVV.

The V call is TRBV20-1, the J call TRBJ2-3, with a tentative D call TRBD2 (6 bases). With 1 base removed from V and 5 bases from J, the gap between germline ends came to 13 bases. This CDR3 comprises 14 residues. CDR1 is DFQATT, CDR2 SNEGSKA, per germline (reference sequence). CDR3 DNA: TGCAGTGCTAGAGTTCCGGGGGTTAAAGATACGCAGTATTTT. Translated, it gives CSARVPGVKDTQYF.

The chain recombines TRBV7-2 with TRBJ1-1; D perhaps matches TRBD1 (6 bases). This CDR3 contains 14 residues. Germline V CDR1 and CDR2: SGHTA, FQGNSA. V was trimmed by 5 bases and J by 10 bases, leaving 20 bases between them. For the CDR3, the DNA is TGTGCCAGCAGCCCTGGGGGACACCCGGTGGGAGCTTTCTTT. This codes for CASSPGGHPVGAFF.

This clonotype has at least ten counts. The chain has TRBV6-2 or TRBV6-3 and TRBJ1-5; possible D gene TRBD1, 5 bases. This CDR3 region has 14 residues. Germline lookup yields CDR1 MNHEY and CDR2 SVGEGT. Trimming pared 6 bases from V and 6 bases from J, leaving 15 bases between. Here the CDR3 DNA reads TGTGCCAGCAGCCCAAGGTGGGGCGGTCAGCCCCAGCATTTT. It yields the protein CASSPRWGGQPQHF.

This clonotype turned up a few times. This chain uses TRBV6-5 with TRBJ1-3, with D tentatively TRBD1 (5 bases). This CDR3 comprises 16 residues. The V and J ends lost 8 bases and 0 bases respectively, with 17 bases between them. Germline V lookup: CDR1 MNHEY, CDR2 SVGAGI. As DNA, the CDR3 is TGTGCCAGCTTGGACGGTACAGGAGCCTCTGGAAACACCATATATTTT. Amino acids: CASLDGTGASGNTIYF.

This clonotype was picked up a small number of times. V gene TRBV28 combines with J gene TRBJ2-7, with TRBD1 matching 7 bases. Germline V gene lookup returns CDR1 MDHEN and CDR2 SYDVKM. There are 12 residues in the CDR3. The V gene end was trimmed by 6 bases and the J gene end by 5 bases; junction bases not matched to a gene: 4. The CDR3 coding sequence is TGTGCCAGCAGATCGACAGGGCACGAGCAGTACGTC. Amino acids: CASRSTGHEQYV.

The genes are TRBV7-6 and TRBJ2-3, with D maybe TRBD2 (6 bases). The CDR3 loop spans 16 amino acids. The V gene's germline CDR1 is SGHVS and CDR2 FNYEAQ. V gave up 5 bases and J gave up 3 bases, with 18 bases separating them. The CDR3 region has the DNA TGTGCCAGCAGCCCTAACCTAGCGCCGACGACAGATACGCAGTATTTT. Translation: CASSPNLAPTTDTQYF. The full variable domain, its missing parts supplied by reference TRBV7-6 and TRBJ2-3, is GAGVSQSPRYKVTKRGQDVALRCDPISGHVSLYWYRQALGQGPEFLTYFNYEAQQDKSGLPNDRFSAERPEGSISTLTIQRTEQRDSAMYRCASSPNLAPTTDTQYFGPGTRLTVL.

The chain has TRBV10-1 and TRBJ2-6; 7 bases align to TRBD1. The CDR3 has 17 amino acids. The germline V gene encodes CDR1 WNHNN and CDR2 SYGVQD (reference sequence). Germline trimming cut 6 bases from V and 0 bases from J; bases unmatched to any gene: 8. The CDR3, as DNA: TGCGCCAGCAGCGCCGGACAGGCCTCCTCTGGGGCCAACGTCCTGACTTTC. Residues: CASSAGQASSGANVLTF.

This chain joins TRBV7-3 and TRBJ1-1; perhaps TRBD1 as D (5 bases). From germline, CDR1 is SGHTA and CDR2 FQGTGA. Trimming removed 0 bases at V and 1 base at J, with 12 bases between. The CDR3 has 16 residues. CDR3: CASSLTGSGANTEAFF. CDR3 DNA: TGTGCCAGCAGCTTAACGGGCAGCGGGGCGAACACTGAAGCTTTCTTT.

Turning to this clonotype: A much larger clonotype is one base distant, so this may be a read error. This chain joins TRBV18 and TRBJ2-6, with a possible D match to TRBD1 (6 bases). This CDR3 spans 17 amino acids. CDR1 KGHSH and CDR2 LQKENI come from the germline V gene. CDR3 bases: TGTGCCAACTCACCTGTTACAGGGAGCTCTGGGGCCAACGTCCTGACTTTC. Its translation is CANSPVTGSSGANVLTF.

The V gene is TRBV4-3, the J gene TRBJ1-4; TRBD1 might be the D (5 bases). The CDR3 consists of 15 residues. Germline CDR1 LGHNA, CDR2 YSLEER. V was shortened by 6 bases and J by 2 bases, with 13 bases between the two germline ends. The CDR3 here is CASRHGTSTNEKLFF. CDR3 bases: TGCGCCAGCAGACACGGGACCTCTACTAATGAAAAACTGTTTTTT.

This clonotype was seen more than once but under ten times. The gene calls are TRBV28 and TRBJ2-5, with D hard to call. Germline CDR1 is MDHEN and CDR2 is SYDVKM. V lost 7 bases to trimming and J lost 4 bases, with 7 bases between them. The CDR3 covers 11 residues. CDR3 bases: TGTGCCAGCACCTCCGGAGAGACCCAGTACTTC. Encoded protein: CASTSGETQYF. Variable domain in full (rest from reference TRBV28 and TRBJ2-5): DVKVTQSSRYLVKRTGEKVFLECVQDMDHENMFWYRQDPGLGLRLIYFSYDVKMKEKGDIPEGYSVSREKKERFSLILESASTNQTSMYLCASTSGETQYFGPGTRLLVL.

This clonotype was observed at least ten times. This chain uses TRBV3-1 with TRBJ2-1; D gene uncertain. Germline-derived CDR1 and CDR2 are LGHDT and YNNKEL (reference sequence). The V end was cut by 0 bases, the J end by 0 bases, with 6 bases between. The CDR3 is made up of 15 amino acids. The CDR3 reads CASSQDRSSYNEQFF. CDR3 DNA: TGTGCCAGCAGCCAAGACAGAAGCTCCTACAATGAGCAGTTCTTC.

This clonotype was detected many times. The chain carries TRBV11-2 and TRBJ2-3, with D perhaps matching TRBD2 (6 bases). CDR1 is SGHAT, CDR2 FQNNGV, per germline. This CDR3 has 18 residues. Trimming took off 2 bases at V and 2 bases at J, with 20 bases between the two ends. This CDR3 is CASSLPTEDRDFTDTQYF. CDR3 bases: TGTGCCAGCAGCTTACCGACGGAGGATCGGGACTTCACAGATACGCAGTATTTT.

The CDR3 sequence is CSARDRGFSYEQYF. For the CDR3, the DNA is TGCAGTGCTCGGGACAGGGGATTCTCCTACGAGCAGTACTTC. This sequence joins TRBV20-1 and TRBJ2-7, with TRBD1 identical over 10 bases. Unmatched junction bases numbered 4, after V lost 5 bases and J lost 0 bases. This CDR3 spans 14 amino acids. Germline V CDR1 and CDR2: DFQATT, SNEGSKA (reference sequence).

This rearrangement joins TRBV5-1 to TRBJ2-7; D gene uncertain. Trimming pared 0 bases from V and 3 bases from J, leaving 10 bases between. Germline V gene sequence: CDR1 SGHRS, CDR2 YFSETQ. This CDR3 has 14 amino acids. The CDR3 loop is CASSLDDDIYEQYF. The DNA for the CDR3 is TGCGCCAGCAGCTTGGATGATGACATCTACGAGCAGTACTTC.

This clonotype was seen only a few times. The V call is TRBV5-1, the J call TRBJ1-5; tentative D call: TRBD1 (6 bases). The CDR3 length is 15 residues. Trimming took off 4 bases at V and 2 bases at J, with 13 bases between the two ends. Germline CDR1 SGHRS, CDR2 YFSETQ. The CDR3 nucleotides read TGCGCCAGCAGCCTGGAAACAGGGCGCAATCAGCCCCAGCATTTT. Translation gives CASSLETGRNQPQHF.

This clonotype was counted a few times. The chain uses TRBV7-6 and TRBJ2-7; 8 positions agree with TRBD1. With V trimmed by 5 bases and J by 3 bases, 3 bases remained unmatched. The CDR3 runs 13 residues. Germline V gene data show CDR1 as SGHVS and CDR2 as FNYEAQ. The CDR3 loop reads CASSEGQDYEQYF. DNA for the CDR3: TGTGCCAGCAGCGAGGGACAGGACTACGAGCAGTACTTC.

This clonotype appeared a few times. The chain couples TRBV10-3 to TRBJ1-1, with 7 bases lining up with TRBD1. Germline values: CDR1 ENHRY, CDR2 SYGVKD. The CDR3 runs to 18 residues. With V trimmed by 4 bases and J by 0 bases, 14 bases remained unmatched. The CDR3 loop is CAISGDVRDRSMNTEAFF. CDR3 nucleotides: TGTGCCATCAGTGGAGACGTTCGGGACAGAAGCATGAACACTGAAGCTTTCTTT.

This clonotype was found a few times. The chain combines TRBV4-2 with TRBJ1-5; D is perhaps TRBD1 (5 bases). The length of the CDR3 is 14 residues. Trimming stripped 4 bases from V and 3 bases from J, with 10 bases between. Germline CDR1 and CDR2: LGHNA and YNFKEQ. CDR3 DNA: TGTGCCAGCAGCCCAGGGCTATACAATCAGCCCCAGCATTTT. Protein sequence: CASSPGLYNQPQHF.

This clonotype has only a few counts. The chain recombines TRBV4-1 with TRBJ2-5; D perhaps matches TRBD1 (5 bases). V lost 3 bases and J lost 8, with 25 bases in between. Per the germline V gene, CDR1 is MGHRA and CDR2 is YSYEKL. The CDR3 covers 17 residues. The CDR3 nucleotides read TGCGCCAGCAGCCACCTCCTAGGGGAACGGGCCCGGAATACCCAGTACTTC. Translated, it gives CASSHLLGERARNTQYF.